This T cell receptor beta chain was documented in a study of shared clonotypes between healthy human individuals. In germline, CDR1 is ENHRY, CDR2 SYGVKD. V shed 6 bases, J shed 5 bases, and the junction held 7 bases outside the gene matches. The CDR3 consists of 14 residues. Several immunoSEQ 96-well plates shared each subset's DNA, each plate a replicate. Unsorted PBMC samples were amplified in replicate PCRs containing around 300 ng DNA, 25,000 to 35,000 T cell genomes. Some clones are missing from TCRdb's copy, which holds only in-frame ones; the method was immunoSEQ multiplex PCR. Here the sample spans approximately 440,000 clones, 70% to 80% being singletons. Participating donors were healthy, HIV-negative adults free of recent acute infections or vaccinations.

This chain joins TRBV10-3 and TRBJ2-5, with TRBD2 identical over 9 bases. The clonotype originates from a woman between 40 and 50 years old in good health. Some clones in this sample may be carry-over from other donors' samples. The specimen was PBMCs. CDR3 DNA sequence: TGTGCCATCAGCCCGGGGCGGGAGGGGGAGACCCAGTACTTC. Its translation is CAISPGREGETQYF.